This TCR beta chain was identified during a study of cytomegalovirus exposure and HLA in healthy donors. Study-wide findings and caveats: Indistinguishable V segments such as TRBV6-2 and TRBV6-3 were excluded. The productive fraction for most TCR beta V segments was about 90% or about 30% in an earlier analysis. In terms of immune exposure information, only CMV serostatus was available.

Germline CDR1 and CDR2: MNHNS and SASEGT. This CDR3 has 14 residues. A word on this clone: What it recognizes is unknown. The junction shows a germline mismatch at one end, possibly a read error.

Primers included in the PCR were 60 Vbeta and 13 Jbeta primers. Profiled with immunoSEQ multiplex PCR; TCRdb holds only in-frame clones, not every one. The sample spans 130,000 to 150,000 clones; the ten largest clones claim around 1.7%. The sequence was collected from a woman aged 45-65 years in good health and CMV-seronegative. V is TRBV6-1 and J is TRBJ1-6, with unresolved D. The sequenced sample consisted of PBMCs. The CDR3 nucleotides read TGTGCCAGCAGTGCTAACAGATCTAATTCACCCCCCCACTTT. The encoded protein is CASSANRSNSPPHF.